This T cell receptor (beta chain) was captured in a study of human thymus T cells. Measured with immunoSEQ multiplex PCR; TCRdb has only the in-frame clones, and not every one. The sample consists of fewer than 90,000 clones, approximately 96% of them appearing once. It was from resections taken during corrective heart surgery that the thymus tissue came. All donors were healthy Finnish infants who were undergoing corrective surgery to treat congenital heart defects. Points from the study as a whole: Related reports documented highly overlapping thymic repertoires among unrelated individuals.

Notes on this clone: Its specificity is unknown.

Germline values: CDR1 LNHDA, CDR2 SQIVND (reference sequence). CDR3 length equals 16 residues. Trimming cost V 1 base and J 5 bases, with 18 bases left between them. V usage is TRBV19 and J usage is TRBJ2-7; TRBD2 is a possible D gene (7 bases). The TCR originated in a boy under two years old with a congenital heart defect but otherwise immunologically healthy. Sequences were obtained from thymus tissue. For the CDR3, the DNA is TGTGCCAGTAGTATAGGGTGGGGGGGCAGTCTCCACGAGCAGTACTTC. Protein sequence: CASSIGWGGSLHEQYF. Based on the CDR3 plus reference TRBV19 and TRBJ2-7, the full variable domain is DGGITQSPKYLFRKEGQNVTLSCEQNLNHDAMYWYRQDPGQGLRLIYYSQIVNDFQKGDIAEGYSVSREKKESFPLTVTSAQKNPTAFYLCASSIGWGGSLHEQYFGPGTRLTVT.